This is a list of T cell receptor beta chains from one sample in a study of T cell repertoires in cytomegalovirus infection. MiXCR, applied by TCRdb to the reads, yields one record per CDR3 protein. Altogether some 99,000 distinct CDR3 sequences are present, under 30% being singletons, with the ten largest covering about three quarters. Their antigens remain unidentified. The starting material was CD8+ T cells from cultured PBMCs, obtained from culture after CMV antigen stimulation. The receptors were sampled from a human donor in good health (CMV status not recorded). Some clones in this sample may be carry-over from other donors' samples. The CDR3 runs from the conserved cysteine through the conserved F or W. The order of the fields is V gene, D gene, clone size, J gene, CDR3 DNA, CDR3 protein. D genes are given only for firm matches. For some rows the clone size is stated as once, few or many, or as a class when expanded; others skip it.

TRBV28	TRBD1	few	TRBJ2-2	TGTGCCAGCAGTTTAGGGAGCGGAGGACAGGGGATCCGGGAGCTGTTTTTT	CASSLGSGGQGIRELFF
TRBV5-1	.	.	TRBJ1-3	TGCGCCAGCAGCTTGGCCATGGAGGACACCATATATTTT	CASSLAMEDTIYF
TRBV25-1	TRBD2	.	TRBJ2-1	TGTGCCAGCAGTGAATGGCGGACTAGCGGGGACAATGAGCAGTTCTTC	CASSEWRTSGDNEQFF
TRBV3-1	TRBD2	few	TRBJ2-1	TGTGCCAGCAGCCAAGTTCTCGCTAGCGGGGGGGCCAATGAGCAGTTCTTC	CASSQVLASGGANEQFF
TRBV9	.	many	TRBJ1-1	TGTGCCAGCAGCGCCGGAGGGGGGACCACTGAAGCTTTCTTT	CASSAGGGTTEAFF
TRBV7-9	.	few	TRBJ1-3	TGTGCCAGCAGCTTTGGTTCCGTTTACTCTGGAAACACCATATATTTT	CASSFGSVYSGNTIYF
TRBV19	.	.	TRBJ1-5	TGTGCCAGTAGTTGGGCAGGGGAAGGAAGCAATCAGCCCCAGCATTTT	CASSWAGEGSNQPQHF
TRBV7-2	.	.	TRBJ1-4	TGTGCCAGCAGCTTAAGGGCCCCCCGAGGGACTAATGAAAAACTGTTTTTT	CASSLRAPRGTNEKLFF
TRBV14	TRBD2	.	TRBJ2-1	TGTGCCAGCAGCCACGAAAGCCCTAGCGGGGGGGTAGGTGAGCAGTTCTTC	CASSHESPSGGVGEQFF
TRBV19	TRBD2	few	TRBJ2-1	TGTGCCAGTAGTATGTGGGTAGCGGGGGGTTTAGGCAATGAGCAGTTCTTC	CASSMWVAGGLGNEQFF
TRBV5-1	TRBD1	.	TRBJ1-1	TGCGCCAGCAGCTTCACGACAGGGGTTGCTGAAGCTTTCTTT	CASSFTTGVAEAFF
TRBV6-2/TRBV6-3	.	.	TRBJ1-1	TGTGCCAGCACCCCCGACGGGTTAGAGGGCGTGAACACTGAAGCTTTCTTT	CASTPDGLEGVNTEAFF
TRBV2	.	many	TRBJ1-1	TGTGCCAGCACGCCCGGACCCAGTGGAACTGAAGCTTTCTTT	CASTPGPSGTEAFF
TRBV7-2	.	many	TRBJ2-7	TGTGCCAGCAGCTTAGATTCGGGTACCTACGAGCAGTACTTC	CASSLDSGTYEQYF